The 29 T cell receptor beta chains below all came from one sample that was sequenced in a study of blood T cell repertoires in COVID-19. Method: immunoSEQ multiplex PCR; TCRdb's copy keeps in-frame clones and lacks some. The sample has 300,000 to 350,000 clones, over 80% seen once; the top ten hold around 5%. What was sequenced was PBMCs or T cells enriched from blood (not recorded which). These receptors were collected from a man younger than 45 who had recovered from COVID-19.

V and J are TRBV9 and TRBJ2-5, with D tentatively TRBD1 (6 bases). The V gene's germline CDR1 is SGDLS and CDR2 YYNGEE. V lost 2 bases and J lost 5, with 13 bases in between. The length of the CDR3 is 14 residues. CDR3 protein: CASSVGQRPETQYF. CDR3 coding DNA: TGTGCCAGCAGCGTCGGACAGCGGCCGGAGACCCAGTACTTC. Looking up the rest from reference TRBV9 and TRBJ2-5 gives the full variable domain: DSGVTQTPKHLITATGQRVTLRCSPRSGDLSVYWYQQSLDQGLQFLIQYYNGEERAKGNILERFSAQQFPDLHSELNLSSLELGDSALYFCASSVGQRPETQYFGPGTRLLVL.

The rearrangement links TRBV7-9 to TRBJ1-2, with D perhaps TRBD1 (5 bases). Per the germline V gene, CDR1 is SEHNR and CDR2 is FQNEAQ (reference sequence). The CDR3 has 14 residues. Trimming pared 1 base from V and 2 bases from J, leaving 8 bases between. DNA for the CDR3: TGTGCCAGCAGCTTAGAGCAGGGAAACTATGGCTACACCTTC. It codes for CASSLEQGNYGYTF.

The chain employs TRBV10-1 and TRBJ1-5; 9 bases are shared with TRBD1. This CDR3 is built from 13 residues. The V gene's germline CDR1 is WNHNN and CDR2 SYGVQD (reference sequence). Losses at the gene ends were 6 bases for V and 9 bases for J; bases not matched to a gene: 6. CDR3 sequence (DNA): TGCGCCAGCAGCTCGGGACAGGGAGGGCCCCAGCATTTT. It specifies CASSSGQGGPQHF.

This clone showed up just once. The rearrangement links TRBV11-2 to TRBJ2-5, with D possibly TRBD1 on 6 matching bases. This CDR3 is 14 amino acids long. CDR1 is SGHAT, CDR2 FQNNGV, per germline. Trimming shortened V by 5 bases and J by 4 bases, and 14 bases separated the two germline ends. CDR3 DNA: TGTGCCAGCAGCCACACCCTGGACAGAGAGACCCAGTACTTC. The encoded protein is CASSHTLDRETQYF.

The chain couples TRBV5-4 to TRBJ2-3, with 8 positions matching TRBD2. Looked up from germline, CDR1 is SGHNT and CDR2 is YYREEE (reference sequence). CDR3 size: 16 residues. V lost 4 bases to trimming and J lost 1 base; unmatched junction nucleotides: 8. The CDR3 is CASSPRAGGRTDTQYF. The CDR3 DNA is TGTGCCAGCAGCCCTAGGGCGGGGGGCCGCACAGATACGCAGTATTTT.

The chain carries TRBV6-5 and TRBJ1-1; 8 nucleotides agree with TRBD1. Germline values: CDR1 MNHEY, CDR2 SVGAGI. The CDR3 loop spans 15 amino acids. V shed 0 bases and J 6 bases; nucleotides not matched to a gene: 6. The CDR3 DNA reads TGTGCCAGCAGTTACTCACAGGGGGAAAGAGCTGAAGCTTTCTTT. Amino acid sequence: CASSYSQGERAEAFF.

This chain uses TRBV7-9 with TRBJ1-1; D ambiguous. This CDR3 is built from 12 residues. The V end was cut by 3 bases, the J end by 3 bases, with 5 bases between. Germline loops: CDR1 SEHNR, CDR2 FQNEAQ (reference sequence). The CDR3: CASSFKYTEAFF. CDR3 bases: TGTGCCAGCAGCTTTAAATACACTGAAGCTTTCTTT.

The V gene is TRBV5-1, the J gene TRBJ2-1, with TRBD1 matching over 10 bases. Trimming took 1 base from V and 8 from J; bases not matched to a gene: 6. Germline CDR1 is SGHRS and CDR2 is YFSETQ. The CDR3 loop spans 15 amino acids. The CDR3 here is CASSLSGTGVDEQFF. The CDR3 nucleotides are TGCGCCAGCAGCTTGTCCGGGACAGGGGTTGATGAGCAGTTCTTC. Full variable domain (remainder filled in from reference TRBV5-1 and TRBJ2-1): KAGVTQTPRYLIKTRGQQVTLSCSPISGHRSVSWYQQTPGQGLQFLFEYFSETQRNKGNFPGRFSGRQFSNSRSEMNVSTLELGDSALYLCASSLSGTGVDEQFFGPGTRLTVL.

The V call is TRBV7-8, the J call TRBJ2-7; 7 nucleotides line up with TRBD1. The CDR3 runs 13 residues. The V gene end was trimmed by 5 bases and the J gene end by 1 base; junction bases not matched to a gene: 2. CDR1 is SGHVS, CDR2 FQNEAQ, per germline. The CDR3 sequence: CASSTGQSYEQYF. The CDR3 nucleotides read TGTGCCAGCAGCACGGGACAGTCCTACGAGCAGTACTTC.

The CDR3 sequence: CASSQDLETRETIYF. For the CDR3, the DNA is TGTGCCAGCAGCCAAGATCTAGAGACTCGGGAGACCATATATTTT. The chain combines TRBV4-2 with TRBJ1-3, with D unresolved. V was trimmed by 0 bases and J by 10 bases, leaving 16 bases between them. This CDR3 spans 15 amino acids. The germline V gene encodes CDR1 LGHNA and CDR2 YNFKEQ.

The chain is built from TRBV28 and TRBJ1-2, with a tentative D call TRBD1 (6 bases). The CDR3 has 14 residues. CDR1 MDHEN and CDR2 SYDVKM come from the germline V gene. Between the trimmed V and J ends, which lost 3 bases and 3 bases, there was a span of 11 bases. The CDR3 protein is CASSFAGDDYGYTF. For the CDR3, the DNA is TGTGCCAGCAGTTTCGCAGGGGACGACTATGGCTACACCTTC.

V gene TRBV4-1 combines with J gene TRBJ1-5, with TRBD1 matching 7 bases. Trimming cost V 2 bases and J 4 bases; bases outside gene matches: 11. The V gene's germline CDR1 is MGHRA and CDR2 YSYEKL. This CDR3 has 17 residues. This CDR3 is CASSQTGEEGVNQPQHF. The CDR3 coding sequence is TGCGCCAGCAGCCAAACAGGGGAGGAAGGGGTAAATCAGCCCCAGCATTTT.

A few counts support this clone. The rearrangement uses TRBV12-3 or TRBV12-4 and TRBJ1-5, with TRBD1 as a possible D gene (5 bases). CDR3 length: 13 amino acids. V shed 6 bases and J shed 0 bases, with 6 bases lying between them. The CDR3 loop reads CASSQGSNQPQHF. The CDR3 DNA follows: TGTGCCAGCAGCCAGGGTAGCAATCAGCCCCAGCATTTT.

The DNA of the CDR3 is TGTGCCAGCATGCGGGAGGGGGGATTCTTGAACACTGAAGCTTTCTTT. Its protein is CASMREGGFLNTEAFF. The gene calls are TRBV2 and TRBJ1-1; maybe TRBD1 (6 bases). In germline, CDR1 is SNHLY, CDR2 FYNNEI. The CDR3 has 16 residues. Trimming took off 7 bases at V and 0 bases at J, with 18 bases between the two ends.

This clone came up once. The chain carries TRBV2 and TRBJ2-7; 12 bases fit TRBD1. Germline trimming cut 4 bases from V and 4 bases from J; bases unmatched to any gene: 2. CDR1 is SNHLY and CDR2 is FYNNEI in the germline V gene. There are 14 residues in the CDR3. The CDR3 sequence is CASSVGQGAYEQYF. The CDR3 coding sequence is TGTGCCAGCAGTGTGGGACAGGGGGCTTACGAGCAGTACTTC.

This sequence joins TRBV5-5 and TRBJ1-2; no definite D call. Trimming cost V 4 bases and J 4 bases, with 14 bases left between them. Germline V CDR1 and CDR2: SGHKS, YYEKEE (reference sequence). The CDR3 has 14 amino acids. CDR3 residues: CASSGPEVPYGYTF. The CDR3 nucleotides read TGTGCCAGCAGCGGGCCGGAGGTCCCCTATGGCTACACCTTC. The complete variable domain, with remaining parts taken from reference TRBV5-5 and TRBJ1-2, reads DAGVTQSPTHLIKTRGQQVTLRCSPISGHKSVSWYQQVLGQGPQFIFQYYEKEERGRGNFPDRFSARQFPNYSSELNVNALLLGDSALYLCASSGPEVPYGYTFGSGTRLTVV.

This sequence joins TRBV5-1 and TRBJ2-3, with D maybe TRBD2 (7 bases). V lost 6 bases and J lost 3, with 14 bases in between. Per the germline V gene, CDR1 is SGHRS and CDR2 is YFSETQ. This CDR3 has 14 amino acids. CDR3 amino acids: CASKGGIKTDTQYF. DNA of the CDR3: TGCGCCAGCAAGGGGGGGATTAAGACAGATACGCAGTATTTT.

This sequence joins TRBV7-9 and TRBJ2-3; no clear D. Germline V lookup: CDR1 SEHNR, CDR2 FQNEAQ (reference sequence). There are 12 residues in the CDR3. Between the trimmed V and J ends, which lost 3 bases and 4 bases, there was a span of 5 bases. In nucleotides, the CDR3 is TGTGCCAGCAGCTTTACAGCAGATACGCAGTATTTT. Its translation: CASSFTADTQYF.

This clone was seen more than once but under ten times. The CDR3, as DNA: TGTGCCAGCAGCTTAGGAGATCAGCCCCAGCATTTT. It yields the protein CASSLGDQPQHF. The chain combines TRBV7-9 with TRBJ1-5, with D unresolved. CDR1 and CDR2 (germline): SEHNR, FQNEAQ (reference sequence). V lost 1 base to trimming and J lost 5 bases, with 3 bases between them. The CDR3 is 12 residues long.

This chain uses TRBV6-5 with TRBJ2-5, with D possibly being TRBD1 (5 bases). V was shortened by 6 bases and J by 0 bases, with 11 bases between the two germline ends. From germline, CDR1 is MNHEY and CDR2 SVGAGI. The CDR3 extends over 14 amino acids. CDR3 coding DNA: TGTGCCAGCAGGAAGGGGCAGAACCAAGAGACCCAGTACTTC. Its translation: CASRKGQNQETQYF.

The chain employs TRBV11-2 and TRBJ2-7; D gene uncertain. From germline, CDR1 is SGHAT and CDR2 FQNNGV. The CDR3 consists of 15 residues. With 0 bases removed from V and 5 bases from J, the gap between germline ends came to 14 bases. CDR3 coding DNA: TGTGCCAGCAGCTTAGATATTGCGTCGGTAAACGAGCAGTACTTC. It codes for CASSLDIASVNEQYF.

J is TRBJ1-6 and V is TRBV7-3; unclear D gene. Germline lookup yields CDR1 SGHTA and CDR2 FQGTGA. The CDR3 totals 13 residues. Deletions cut 3 bases from V and 7 bases from J, with 7 bases between. The CDR3 sequence: CASSLGGNSPLHF. Here the CDR3 DNA reads TGTGCCAGCAGCTTGGGAGGGAATTCACCCCTCCACTTT.

V and J are TRBV2 and TRBJ1-1; weak D call: TRBD1 (5 bases). Germline V gives CDR1 SNHLY, CDR2 FYNNEI. The V end lost 6 bases, the J end lost 0 bases, and 8 bases lay between the germline ends. The CDR3 is 13 amino acids. The CDR3 sequence is CASSATVNTEAFF. The CDR3 coding sequence is TGTGCCAGCAGCGCGACAGTGAACACTGAAGCTTTCTTT.

V usage is TRBV30 and J usage is TRBJ1-6; D not resolved. CDR1 GTSNPN and CDR2 SVGIG come from the germline V gene (reference sequence). The CDR3 runs to 16 residues. Trimming removed 5 bases from V and 0 bases from J, with 14 bases in between. The CDR3 here is CAWSFEAGSYNSPLHF. For the CDR3, the DNA is TGTGCCTGGTCCTTCGAGGCGGGCTCCTATAATTCACCCCTCCACTTT.

The rearrangement joins TRBV11-2 to TRBJ2-3, with D uncertain. V was shortened by 5 bases and J by 3 bases, with 12 bases between the two germline ends. Per the germline V gene, CDR1 is SGHAT and CDR2 is FQNNGV. This CDR3 is 14 amino acids long. CDR3 coding DNA: TGTGCCAGCAGCCCCACGTGGGCTACAGATACGCAGTATTTT. It codes for CASSPTWATDTQYF.

The rearrangement uses TRBV6-4 and TRBJ2-7; TRBD1 matches 7 bases. Germline V gene lookup returns CDR1 MRHNA and CDR2 SNTAGT. This CDR3 is 20 amino acids long. Trimming at V came to 2 bases and at J to 2 bases, leaving 21 bases not matched to a gene. CDR3 bases: TGTGCCAGCAGTGACCCCCACCCCCACCAACTTGACAGGGCAGCCTACGAGCAGTACTTC. Protein product: CASSDPHPHQLDRAAYEQYF.

V usage is TRBV14 and J usage is TRBJ1-4; TRBD1 might be the D (6 bases). The CDR3 length is 15 residues. CDR1 and CDR2 (germline): SGHDN, FVKESK. V was shortened by 4 bases and J by 7 bases, with 16 bases between the two germline ends. The CDR3 bases are TGTGCCAGCAGCCCCAGGGGTGTAGGGGGTGAAAAACTGTTTTTT. Its protein product is CASSPRGVGGEKLFF. The whole variable domain, remainder taken from reference TRBV14 and TRBJ1-4, is EAGVTQFPSHSVIEKGQTVTLRCDPISGHDNLYWYRRVMGKEIKFLLHFVKESKQDESGMPNNRFLAERTGGTYSTLKVQPAELEDSGVYFCASSPRGVGGEKLFFGSGTQLSVL.

This chain links TRBV5-4 with TRBJ2-5; 8 positions match TRBD2. Germline values: CDR1 SGHNT, CDR2 YYREEE (reference sequence). Unmatched junction bases numbered 7, after V lost 1 base and J lost 5 bases. The CDR3 is 15 amino acids. The CDR3 loop reads CASSLRSGEGETQYF. Written as DNA, the CDR3 is TGTGCCAGCAGCTTGCGTAGCGGGGAGGGGGAGACCCAGTACTTC.

This sequence joins TRBV5-1 and TRBJ2-1, with 12 bases identical to TRBD2. This CDR3 region has 16 residues. From germline, CDR1 is SGHRS and CDR2 YFSETQ. With 0 bases clipped from V and 8 bases from J, the junction kept 6 bases outside the gene matches. This chain's CDR3 is CASSLVLAGGGYEQFF. CDR3 bases: TGCGCCAGCAGCTTGGTACTAGCGGGGGGCGGGTATGAGCAGTTCTTC. The whole variable domain, remainder taken from reference TRBV5-1 and TRBJ2-1, is KAGVTQTPRYLIKTRGQQVTLSCSPISGHRSVSWYQQTPGQGLQFLFEYFSETQRNKGNFPGRFSGRQFSNSRSEMNVSTLELGDSALYLCASSLVLAGGGYEQFFGPGTRLTVL.